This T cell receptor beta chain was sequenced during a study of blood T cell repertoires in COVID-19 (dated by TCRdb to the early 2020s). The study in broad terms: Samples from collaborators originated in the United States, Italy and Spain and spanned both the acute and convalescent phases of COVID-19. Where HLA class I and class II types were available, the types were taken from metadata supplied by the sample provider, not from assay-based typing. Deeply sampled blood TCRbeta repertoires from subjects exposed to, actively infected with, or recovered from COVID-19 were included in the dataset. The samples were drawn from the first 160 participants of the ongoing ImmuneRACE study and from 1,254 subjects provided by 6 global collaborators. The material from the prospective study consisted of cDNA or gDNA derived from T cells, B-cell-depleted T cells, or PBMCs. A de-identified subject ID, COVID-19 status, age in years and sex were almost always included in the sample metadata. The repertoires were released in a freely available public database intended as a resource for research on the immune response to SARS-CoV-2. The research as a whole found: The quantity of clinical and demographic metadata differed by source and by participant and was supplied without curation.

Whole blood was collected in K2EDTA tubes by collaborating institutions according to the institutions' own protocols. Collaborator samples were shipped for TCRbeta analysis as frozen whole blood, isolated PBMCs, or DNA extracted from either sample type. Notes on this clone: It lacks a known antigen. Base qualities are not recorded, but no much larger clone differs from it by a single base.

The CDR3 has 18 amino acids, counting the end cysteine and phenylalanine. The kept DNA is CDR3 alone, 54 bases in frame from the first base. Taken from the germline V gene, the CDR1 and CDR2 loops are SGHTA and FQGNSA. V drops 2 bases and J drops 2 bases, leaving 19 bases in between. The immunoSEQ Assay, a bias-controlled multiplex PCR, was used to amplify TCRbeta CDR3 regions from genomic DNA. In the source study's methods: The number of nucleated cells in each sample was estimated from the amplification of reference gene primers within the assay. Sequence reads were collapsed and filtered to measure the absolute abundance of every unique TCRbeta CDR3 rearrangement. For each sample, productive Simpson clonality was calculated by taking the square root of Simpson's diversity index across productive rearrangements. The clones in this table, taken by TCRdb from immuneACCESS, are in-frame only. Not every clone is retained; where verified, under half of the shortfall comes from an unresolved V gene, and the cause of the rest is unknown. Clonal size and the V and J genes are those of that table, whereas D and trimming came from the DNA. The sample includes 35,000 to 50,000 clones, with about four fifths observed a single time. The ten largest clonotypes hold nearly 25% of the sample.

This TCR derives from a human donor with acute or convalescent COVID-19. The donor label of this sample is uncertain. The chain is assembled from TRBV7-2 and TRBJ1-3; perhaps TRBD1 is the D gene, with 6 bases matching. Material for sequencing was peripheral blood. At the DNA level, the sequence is TGTGCCAGCAGCTTAAACCCCCAAACAGGGATAGCTGGAAACACCATATATTTT. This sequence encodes CASSLNPQTGIAGNTIYF. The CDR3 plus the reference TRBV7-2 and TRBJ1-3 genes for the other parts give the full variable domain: GAGVSQSPSNKVTEKGKDVELRCDPISGHTALYWYRQSLGQGLEFLIYFQGNSAPDKSGLPSDRFSAERTGGSVSTLTIQRTQQEDSAVYLCASSLNPQTGIAGNTIYFGEGSWLTVV.